This TCR beta chain was retrieved from a study of blood T cell repertoires in COVID-19. In the study's own analysis: Researchers report that nucleated cell counts were estimated from reference gene primer amplification. Here immunoSEQ multiplex PCR was the method, and the copy in TCRdb shows in-frame clones only, minus some. V and J calls and clone size are as listed in that table; D and trimming were resolved from the DNA. This table has roughly 400,000 clones, 80% to 95% appearing once. Participants' reported clinical history set cohort assignment. Individuals in the exposed group had encountered a COVID-19 case within 2 weeks preceding study entry. The source material was PBMCs or T cells enriched from blood (not recorded which). This TCR was sampled from a woman between 35 and 50 years old who had been exposed to COVID-19.

The CDR3, as DNA: TGTGCCAGCAGCAAACCGGACTCGGACTCTGGAAACACCATATATTTT. Translation gives CASSKPDSDSGNTIYF. The V gene is TRBV21-1, the J gene TRBJ1-3. TRBV21-1 is a pseudogene segment. This CDR3 has 16 residues.